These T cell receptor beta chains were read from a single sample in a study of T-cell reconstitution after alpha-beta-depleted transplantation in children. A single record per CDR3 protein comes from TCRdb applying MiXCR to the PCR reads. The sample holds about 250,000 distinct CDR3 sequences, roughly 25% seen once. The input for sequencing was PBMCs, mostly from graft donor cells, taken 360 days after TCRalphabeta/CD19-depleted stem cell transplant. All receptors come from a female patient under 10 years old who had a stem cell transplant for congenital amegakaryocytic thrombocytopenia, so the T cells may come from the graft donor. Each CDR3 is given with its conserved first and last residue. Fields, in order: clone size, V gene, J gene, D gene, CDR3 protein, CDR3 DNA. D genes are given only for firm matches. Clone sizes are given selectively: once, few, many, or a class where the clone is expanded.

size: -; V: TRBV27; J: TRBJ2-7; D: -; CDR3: CASSLTPWAGPYEQYF; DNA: TGTGCCAGCAGTTTAACCCCATGGGCGGGACCCTACGAGCAGTACTTC
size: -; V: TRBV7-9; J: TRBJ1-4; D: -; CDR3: CDSSPQGSNEKLFF; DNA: TGTGACAGCAGCCCCCAGGGGTCTAATGAAAAACTGTTTTTT
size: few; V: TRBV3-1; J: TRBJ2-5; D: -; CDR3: CASSQVGSETQYF; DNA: TGTGCCAGCAGCCAAGTGGGTTCGGAGACCCAGTACTTC
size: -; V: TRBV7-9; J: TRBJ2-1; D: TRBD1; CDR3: CASSRPGTAIYNEQFF; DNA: TGTGCCAGCAGCCGACCCGGGACAGCCATCTACAATGAGCAGTTCTTC
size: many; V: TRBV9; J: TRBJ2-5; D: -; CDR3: CASSVEGALYQETQYF; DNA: TGTGCCAGCAGCGTAGAAGGAGCGTTGTACCAAGAGACCCAGTACTTC
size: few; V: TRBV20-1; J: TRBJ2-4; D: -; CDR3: CSAPDSVAKNIQYF; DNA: TGCAGTGCTCCCGACAGTGTAGCCAAAAACATTCAGTACTTC
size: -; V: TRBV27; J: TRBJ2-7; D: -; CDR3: CASTVHYPYEHYF; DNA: TGTGCCAGCACCGTACACTATCCCTACGAGCATTACTTC
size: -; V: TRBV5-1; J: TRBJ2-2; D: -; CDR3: CASSRGDPTGELFF; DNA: TGCGCCAGCAGCCGCGGGGATCCCACCGGGGAGCTGTTTTTT
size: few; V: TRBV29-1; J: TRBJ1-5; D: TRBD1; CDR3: CSATGGRNQPQHF; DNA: TGCAGCGCTACAGGGGGCCGCAATCAGCCCCAGCATTTT
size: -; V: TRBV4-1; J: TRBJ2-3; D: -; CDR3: CASSQFRPPPQYF; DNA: TGCGCCAGCAGCCAATTTAGGCCTCCGCCGCAGTATTTT
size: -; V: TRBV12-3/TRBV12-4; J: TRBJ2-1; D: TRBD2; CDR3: CASSPLAGRATYNEQFF; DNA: TGTGCCAGCAGTCCCCTGGCGGGGAGGGCGACTTACAATGAGCAGTTCTTC
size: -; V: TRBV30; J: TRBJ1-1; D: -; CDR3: CAWRRRGRKNTEAFF; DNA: TGTGCCTGGAGGCGACGGGGGCGGAAGAACACTGAAGCTTTCTTT
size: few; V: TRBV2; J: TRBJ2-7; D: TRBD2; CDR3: CASSSLELAGVVVNSASEQYF; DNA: TGTGCCAGCAGTTCCCTCGAACTAGCGGGAGTCGTGGTGAACTCGGCCAGCGAGCAGTACTTC
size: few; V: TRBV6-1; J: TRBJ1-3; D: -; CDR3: CASSEPGRTGNTIYF; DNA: TGTGCCAGCAGTGAACCAGGGAGAACTGGAAACACCATATATTTT
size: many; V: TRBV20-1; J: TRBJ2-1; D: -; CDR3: CSGRLSDEQFF; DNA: TGCAGTGGGAGGTTATCCGATGAGCAGTTCTTC
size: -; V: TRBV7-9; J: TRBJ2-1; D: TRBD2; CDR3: CASSLGRLAGPNEQFF; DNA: TGTGCCAGCAGCTTAGGTCGCCTAGCGGGGCCCAATGAGCAGTTCTTC
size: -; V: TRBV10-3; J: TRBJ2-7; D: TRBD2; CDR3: CAISDSAGETYEQYF; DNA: TGTGCCATCAGTGACTCGGCGGGAGAGACCTACGAGCAGTACTTC
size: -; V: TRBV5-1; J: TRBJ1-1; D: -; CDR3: CASSALGLAGAFF; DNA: TGCGCCAGCAGCGCCCTGGGCTTGGCGGGAGCTTTCTTT